The T cell receptor (beta chain) described here comes from a study of blood T cell repertoires in COVID-19. Losses at the gene ends were 9 bases for V and 7 bases for J; bases not matched to a gene: 7. The CDR3 consists of 13 residues. From germline, CDR1 is KGHDR and CDR2 SFDVKD. Some clones are missing from TCRdb's copy, which holds only in-frame ones; the method was immunoSEQ multiplex PCR. The table has 150,000 to 200,000 clones, more than 65% seen once. This chain joins TRBV24-1 and TRBJ2-1, with 8 bases matching TRBD2. The clonotype originates from a man aged 50-60 years who had recovered from COVID-19. The specimen sequenced was PBMCs or T cells enriched from blood (not recorded which). The CDR3 here is CATQRGGLNEQFF. CDR3 in DNA: TGTGCCACCCAACGGGGGGGTCTGAATGAGCAGTTCTTC.